A selection of T cell receptor beta chains follows, all from one sample in a study of Graves' ophthalmopathy and Graves' hyperthyroidism. TCRdb reprocessed the multiplex PCR reads via MiXCR and lists one record per CDR3 protein. The sample records fewer than 650,000 distinct CDR3 sequences, 20% to 25% being singletons. The sequenced sample was peripheral blood. These receptors all stem from a woman aged 18 to 35 with stable Graves' hyperthyroidism. Some clones in this sample may be carry-over from other donors' samples. CDR3s include the opening cysteine and the closing phenylalanine or tryptophan. The D gene is left open where the match is weak. Size is omitted from some rows. Given values are once, few, many or a class for expanded clones.

>NA|TRBJ2-7|TRBV5-1|few
CASSLSDPSYEQYF
TGCGCCAGCAGCTTGTCCGACCCAAGCTACGAGCAGTACTTC
>NA|TRBJ2-5|TRBV5-1|many
CASSLADTGETQYF
TGCGCCAGCAGCTTGGCGGACACGGGTGAGACCCAGTACTTC
>NA|TRBJ2-2|TRBV6-1|many
CASTKANTGELFF
TGTGCCAGCACGAAGGCGAACACCGGGGAGCTGTTTTTT
>NA|TRBJ2-7|TRBV5-5|many
CASSTQYEQYF
TGTGCCAGCAGCACACAGTACGAGCAGTACTTC
>NA|TRBJ2-7|TRBV27|many
CASRGRDEQYF
TGTGCCAGCAGGGGCAGGGACGAGCAGTACTTC
>TRBD1|TRBJ1-1|TRBV5-1|many
CASSPLVPGQGEAFF
TGCGCCAGCAGCCCCTTGGTCCCGGGACAGGGTGAGGCTTTCTTT
>NA|TRBJ1-6|TRBV6-5|many
CASSRLRGVDSPLHF
TGTGCCAGCAGTAGACTTCGGGGCGTGGATTCACCCCTCCACTTT
>NA|TRBJ2-6|TRBV4-1|many
CASLETSGANVLTF
TGCGCCAGCTTGGAGACCTCTGGGGCCAACGTCCTGACTTTC
>NA|TRBJ1-5|TRBV4-1|NA
CASSPKVSGIEHQPQHF
TGCGCCAGCAGCCCGAAGGTCTCAGGAATTGAGCATCAGCCCCAGCATTTT
>TRBD1|TRBJ2-5|TRBV11-2|many
CASRGQGQETQYF
TGTGCCAGCAGGGGACAGGGCCAAGAGACCCAGTACTTC